This is a list of T cell receptor beta chains from one sample in a study of immune evolution from preneoplasia to lung adenocarcinoma. Sequencing was performed with immunoSEQ multiplex PCR; in TCRdb, only in-frame clones are kept and a portion is missing. Of 3,900 or so clones in the sample, just under 75% were seen once. Sequences were obtained from FFPE minimally invasive lung adenocarcinoma tissue. These receptors originate from a person aged 60 to 80 with lung adenocarcinoma. Each CDR3 is given with its conserved first and last residue. A D gene is named only where the DNA matches it firmly. Expanded clones are given a class, and other clones once, few, many or no size at all.

. TRBJ2-7 TRBV11-2 . CASSPDTIYEQYF TGTGCCAGCAGTCCGGACACGATCTACGAGCAGTACTTC
. TRBJ1-1 TRBV5-1 . CASSLSLGAGEAFF TGCGCCAGCAGCTTGAGTCTCGGCGCCGGCGAAGCTTTCTTT
once TRBJ2-1 TRBV4-1 . CASSQDGGWEQFF TGCGCCAGCAGCCAAGATGGGGGGTGGGAGCAGTTCTTC
. TRBJ2-1 TRBV7-2 . CASSLQRGHEQFF TGTGCCAGCAGCTTACAGCGTGGGCATGAGCAGTTCTTC
. TRBJ1-3 TRBV30 . CAWTGSGNTIYF TGTGCCTGGACAGGGTCTGGAAACACCATATATTTT
. TRBJ2-1 TRBV7-9 . CAGRDGDNEQFF TGTGCCGGCCGGGACGGAGACAATGAGCAGTTCTTC
once TRBJ1-1 TRBV5-1 . CASSLKQGTEAFF TGCGCCAGCAGCTTAAAACAGGGTACTGAAGCTTTCTTT
few TRBJ2-3 TRBV4-3 TRBD2 CASTRSSGGALGDTQYF TGCGCCAGCACAAGATCTAGCGGGGGGGCCTTAGGAGATACGCAGTATTTT
once TRBJ2-7 TRBV7-8 TRBD2 CASSSGTSGTGEQYF TGTGCCAGCAGCTCCGGGACTAGCGGGACGGGCGAGCAGTACTTC
. TRBJ2-7 TRBV4-1 TRBD1 CASSQGQGGTYEQYF TGCGCCAGCAGCCAAGGACAGGGGGGGACGTACGAGCAGTACTTC
. TRBJ2-3 TRBV29-1 . CSVGGAGTDTQYF TGCAGCGTTGGGGGGGCGGGGACAGATACGCAGTATTTT
. TRBJ1-2 TRBV5-1 . CASSSLLGSAGDYGYTF TGCGCCAGCAGCTCCCTCCTGGGAAGCGCGGGAGACTATGGCTACACCTTC
once TRBJ2-7 TRBV6-6 . CASSLPEYEQYF TGTGCCAGCAGCCTTCCCGAATACGAGCAGTACTTC
few TRBJ1-2 TRBV7-9 TRBD1 CASSFRGGNGYTF TGTGCCAGCAGCTTCAGAGGGGGCAATGGCTACACCTTC
. TRBJ1-6 TRBV18 . CASTRDNRDISYSYNSPLHF TGTGCCAGTACCCGGGACAATCGGGATATTTCGTACTCCTATAATTCACCCCTCCACTTT
. TRBJ2-7 TRBV7-9 . CASSFTGTGERKQYF TGTGCCAGCAGCTTTACCGGGACGGGCGAGAGGAAGCAGTACTTC
large TRBJ1-5 TRBV10-3 . CATQRAEGYSNQPQHF TGTGCCACCCAAAGGGCCGAGGGTTATAGCAATCAGCCCCAGCATTTT